This T cell receptor (beta chain) was sequenced during a study of technical replicates of blood from several donors. The CDR3 runs 13 residues. CDR1 is SGHNT, CDR2 YENEEA, per germline. The V end lost 2 bases, the J end lost 3 bases, and 7 bases lay between the germline ends. Repertoires were generated with immunoSEQ multiplex PCR, while TCRdb's copy carries only in-frame clones and drops some. The sample has over 60,000 clones; roughly 93% are singletons. The chain couples TRBV11-3 to TRBJ1-1; D is unresolved. The receptor was isolated from a human donor in good health. Sequencing was done on a sample of T cells isolated from PBMCs. The CDR3 loop reads CASSLIRDTEAFF. Here the CDR3 DNA reads TGTGCCAGCAGCTTAATAAGAGACACTGAAGCTTTCTTT.